This entry concerns a single T cell receptor beta chain. These data belong to a study of blood T cell repertoires in COVID-19. Study in general: The origin of the acute and convalescent COVID-19 samples was the United States, Italy and Spain. Nucleic acid was either cDNA or gDNA, and it came from T cells, B-cell-depleted T cells, or PBMCs.

Deletions cut 6 bases from V and 9 bases from J, with 12 bases between. Germline loops: CDR1 MNHEY, CDR2 SVGAGI. The CDR3 is made up of 12 amino acids. In the original workflow: Estimation of nucleated cell counts relied on the amplification of reference gene primers. This table comes from immunoSEQ multiplex PCR, and its TCRdb copy is limited to in-frame clones, with some not included. V, J and clone size were drawn from that table, and D and trimming were deduced from the DNA. The sample contains fewer than 250,000 clones, under 90% of which appear only once. The sample consisted of peripheral blood. The rearrangement links TRBV6-5 to TRBJ2-1; TRBD1 is a possible D gene (5 bases). The sequence derives from a woman aged 40 to 49 with active or convalescent COVID-19. The CDR3 region has the DNA TGTGCCAGCAGGACACAGGTTGGTGAGCAGTTCTTC. Translation: CASRTQVGEQFF.